The rows below give T cell receptor beta chains drawn from one sample of a study of radiotherapy plus CTLA-4 blockade in lung cancer. The repertoire was sequenced with immunoSEQ multiplex PCR; TCRdb's copy has only in-frame clones and lacks some. The table includes roughly 62,000 clones, approximately 79% detected once. The specimen was peripheral blood, collected from a patient treated with radiotherapy plus ipilimumab. The receptors come from a human donor with non-small cell lung cancer who had a complete response to radiotherapy plus ipilimumab. The CDR3 runs from the conserved cysteine through the conserved F or W. A D gene is named only where the DNA matches it firmly. Clone size, where shown, is once, few, many, or a class for clones that have expanded.

V gene: TRBV19; J gene: TRBJ2-7; clone size: -; D gene: TRBD2; CDR3 DNA: TGTGCCAGTAGTCCACACACTCCGGGACTAGCGGGAATAGGCTACGAGCAGTACTTC; CDR3 protein: CASSPHTPGLAGIGYEQYF
V gene: TRBV5-1; J gene: TRBJ2-2; clone size: -; D gene: -; CDR3 DNA: TGCGCCAGCAGCCAACTAGCTCAGGCCGGGGAGCTGTTTTTT; CDR3 protein: CASSQLAQAGELFF
V gene: TRBV10-3; J gene: TRBJ1-6; clone size: once; D gene: -; CDR3 DNA: TGTGCCATCAGTGAGTACAGGGTGAACTCACCCCTCCACTTT; CDR3 protein: CAISEYRVNSPLHF
V gene: TRBV6-6; J gene: TRBJ1-2; clone size: few; D gene: -; CDR3 DNA: TGTGCCAGCAGTTACGGTCAGGGGTTGGACTATGGCTACACCTTC; CDR3 protein: CASSYGQGLDYGYTF
V gene: TRBV27; J gene: TRBJ1-2; clone size: -; D gene: -; CDR3 DNA: TGTGCCAGCAGTCCCCCGGGAGGGTTCCATGGCTACACCTTC; CDR3 protein: CASSPPGGFHGYTF
V gene: TRBV5-4; J gene: TRBJ2-7; clone size: -; D gene: TRBD2; CDR3 DNA: TGTGCCAGCAGCTTGGGGACTAGCTTTGACGAGCAGTACTTC; CDR3 protein: CASSLGTSFDEQYF
V gene: TRBV7-9; J gene: TRBJ2-2; clone size: -; D gene: -; CDR3 DNA: TGTGCCAGCAGCGCCAAACTAAACGCCCTCGCGAACACCGGGGAGCTGTTTTTT; CDR3 protein: CASSAKLNALANTGELFF
V gene: TRBV2; J gene: TRBJ1-6; clone size: -; D gene: -; CDR3 DNA: TGTGCCAGCAGTGACACAGGGACCTATAATTCACCCCTCCACTTT; CDR3 protein: CASSDTGTYNSPLHF
V gene: TRBV2; J gene: TRBJ1-1; clone size: -; D gene: -; CDR3 DNA: TGTGCCAGCAGTGAAATGGGCTTGGAGAACACTGAAGCTTTCTTT; CDR3 protein: CASSEMGLENTEAFF
V gene: TRBV18; J gene: TRBJ1-1; clone size: -; D gene: TRBD1; CDR3 DNA: TGTGCCAGCTCACCACGGACAGGTTTTACTGAAGCTTTCTTT; CDR3 protein: CASSPRTGFTEAFF
V gene: TRBV19; J gene: TRBJ2-1; clone size: -; D gene: -; CDR3 DNA: TGTGCCAGTAGCCTAACCCCCTACAATGAGCAGTTCTTC; CDR3 protein: CASSLTPYNEQFF
V gene: TRBV10-3; J gene: TRBJ2-3; clone size: once; D gene: TRBD1; CDR3 DNA: TGTGCCATCAGTGAAGTAAGACAGGGGGGAAATACGCAGTATTTT; CDR3 protein: CAISEVRQGGNTQYF
V gene: TRBV28; J gene: TRBJ1-4; clone size: -; D gene: -; CDR3 DNA: TGTGCCATCCGATTGACAGATGAAAAACTGTTTTTT; CDR3 protein: CAIRLTDEKLFF
V gene: TRBV10-1; J gene: TRBJ2-7; clone size: once; D gene: TRBD1; CDR3 DNA: TGCGCCAGCAGTGTGGGACAGGGGGTTATCTACGAGCAGTACTTC; CDR3 protein: CASSVGQGVIYEQYF
V gene: TRBV28; J gene: TRBJ1-5; clone size: -; D gene: -; CDR3 DNA: TGTGCCAGCAGACGGGGAGGTGGCAATCAGCCCCAGCATTTT; CDR3 protein: CASRRGGGNQPQHF
V gene: TRBV21-1; J gene: TRBJ1-2; clone size: -; D gene: -; CDR3 DNA: TGTGCCAGCAGCTCTCCCGGGACAGACTTTAATGGCTACACCTTC; CDR3 protein: CASSSPGTDFNGYTF
V gene: TRBV7-2; J gene: TRBJ1-6; clone size: -; D gene: -; CDR3 DNA: TGTGCCAGCAGCCCCCTGGTCGGCAGTCTAGGATCACCCCTCCACTTT; CDR3 protein: CASSPLVGSLGSPLHF
V gene: TRBV6-6; J gene: TRBJ2-7; clone size: -; D gene: -; CDR3 DNA: TGTGCCAGCAGTTTAGTGGGGGGTCGAGGCTCCTACGAGCAGTACTTC; CDR3 protein: CASSLVGGRGSYEQYF
V gene: TRBV5-8; J gene: TRBJ1-5; clone size: -; D gene: TRBD1; CDR3 DNA: TGTGCCAGCAGAGCCGGGACAGGAAGCAATCAGCCCCAGCATTTT; CDR3 protein: CASRAGTGSNQPQHF
V gene: TRBV5-1; J gene: TRBJ2-3; clone size: -; D gene: -; CDR3 DNA: TGCGCCAGCAGCTTGGGACGGACAACCCTCACAGATACGCAGTATTTT; CDR3 protein: CASSLGRTTLTDTQYF
V gene: TRBV5-4; J gene: TRBJ2-5; clone size: -; D gene: TRBD2; CDR3 DNA: TGTGCCAGCAGCTTTGCACTAGCGTTGGAGACCCAGTACTTC; CDR3 protein: CASSFALALETQYF
V gene: TRBV28; J gene: TRBJ1-6; clone size: -; D gene: -; CDR3 DNA: TGTGCCAGCAGTTCCCCGGGACTCTCTTCACCCCTCCACTTT; CDR3 protein: CASSSPGLSSPLHF
V gene: TRBV18; J gene: TRBJ1-1; clone size: -; D gene: -; CDR3 DNA: TGTGCCAGCTCAAACTGGGAGTACAGAGAAGCTTTCTTT; CDR3 protein: CASSNWEYREAFF
V gene: TRBV10-2; J gene: TRBJ2-7; clone size: -; D gene: TRBD1; CDR3 DNA: TGCGCCAGCCGAAGGGGGGACAGGGCAATCTCCTACGAGCAGTACTTC; CDR3 protein: CASRRGDRAISYEQYF
V gene: TRBV18; J gene: TRBJ2-7; clone size: -; D gene: TRBD2; CDR3 DNA: TGTGCCAGCTCACCCCCGGGACTAGCGGGAGGCGAGCAGTACTTC; CDR3 protein: CASSPPGLAGGEQYF
V gene: TRBV7-9; J gene: TRBJ1-5; clone size: -; D gene: -; CDR3 DNA: TGTGCCAGCAGCTTTCAAAATCAGCCCCAGCATTTT; CDR3 protein: CASSFQNQPQHF
V gene: TRBV30; J gene: TRBJ1-5; clone size: -; D gene: -; CDR3 DNA: TGTGCCTGGAGTGGGTCAGTTCTTAGCAATCAGCCCCAGCATTTT; CDR3 protein: CAWSGSVLSNQPQHF
V gene: TRBV27; J gene: TRBJ2-4; clone size: -; D gene: TRBD1; CDR3 DNA: TGTGCCAGCAGCCCCGGGACAGGGGTGGTCAAAAACATTCAGTACTTC; CDR3 protein: CASSPGTGVVKNIQYF
V gene: TRBV5-1; J gene: TRBJ1-1; clone size: -; D gene: -; CDR3 DNA: TGCGCCAGCAGATTAGGAGGGACTGAAGCTTTCTTT; CDR3 protein: CASRLGGTEAFF
V gene: TRBV30; J gene: TRBJ1-2; clone size: -; D gene: TRBD1; CDR3 DNA: TGTGCCTCAACCTCCCAAACAGGGGGCTATAACTATGGCTACACCTTC; CDR3 protein: CASTSQTGGYNYGYTF
V gene: TRBV2; J gene: TRBJ2-7; clone size: -; D gene: -; CDR3 DNA: TGTGCCAGCAGCCAGGACTCCTACGAGCAGTACTTC; CDR3 protein: CASSQDSYEQYF
V gene: TRBV5-1; J gene: TRBJ1-1; clone size: -; D gene: TRBD1; CDR3 DNA: TGCGCCAGCACACGGGACAGCAACACTGAAGCTTTCTTT; CDR3 protein: CASTRDSNTEAFF
V gene: TRBV19; J gene: TRBJ2-7; clone size: -; D gene: TRBD2; CDR3 DNA: TGTGCCAGTAGTATCGGGACTAGCGGATACGAGCAGTACTTC; CDR3 protein: CASSIGTSGYEQYF
V gene: TRBV27; J gene: TRBJ1-5; clone size: -; D gene: -; CDR3 DNA: TGTGCCAGCAGCCCATATTGGAGGGACTCCTACCGAGGTAGCAATCAGCCCCAGCATTTT; CDR3 protein: CASSPYWRDSYRGSNQPQHF
V gene: TRBV28; J gene: TRBJ1-5; clone size: few; D gene: -; CDR3 DNA: TGTGCCAGCAGTGGAGGAACAGCTCAGCCTGAGCATTTT; CDR3 protein: CASSGGTAQPEHF
V gene: TRBV6-5; J gene: TRBJ1-5; clone size: -; D gene: TRBD1; CDR3 DNA: TGTGCCAGCAGTCCCGGACAGGGCCGTCAGCCCCAGCATTTT; CDR3 protein: CASSPGQGRQPQHF
V gene: TRBV13; J gene: TRBJ1-5; clone size: -; D gene: -; CDR3 DNA: TGTGCCAGCAGCTTAAGGGGTTTTAGCAATCAGCCCCAGCATTTT; CDR3 protein: CASSLRGFSNQPQHF
V gene: TRBV28; J gene: TRBJ1-5; clone size: few; D gene: TRBD1; CDR3 DNA: TGTGCCAGCAGTTCTGGGGGACAGTCGAATCAGCCCCAGCATTTT; CDR3 protein: CASSSGGQSNQPQHF
V gene: TRBV2; J gene: TRBJ2-3; clone size: -; D gene: TRBD2; CDR3 DNA: TGTGCCAGCAGTCCCCGGACTAGCGGGACTGGGGATACGCAGTATTTT; CDR3 protein: CASSPRTSGTGDTQYF
V gene: TRBV7-8; J gene: TRBJ1-6; clone size: -; D gene: TRBD1; CDR3 DNA: TGTGCCAGCAGCCCGGTCGGACAGGGGGCATCCTATAATTCACCCCTCCACTTT; CDR3 protein: CASSPVGQGASYNSPLHF